This T cell receptor beta chain stems from a study of response to subunit inactivated influenza vaccine listed by TCRdb under 2018. Describing the broader study: Deep quantitative T cell receptor repertoire profiling was used in the study to track responses to a trivalent subunit inactivated influenza vaccine.

Between the V and J ends, shortened by 1 base and 4 bases respectively, the junction contains 15 bases. The germline V gene (reference sequence) gives CDR1 as LGHDT and CDR2 as YNNKEL. The CDR3 spans 16 residues, from the cysteine through the phenylalanine. Just CDR3 DNA is preserved here, 48 bases in frame from base 1. The full study reports these points: The authors suggested that each seasonal influenza vaccination may recruit only a limited number of new T cells.

This clonotype turned up a few times. No cognate antigen has been identified for it. There are no base qualities to consult, and no much larger clone falls within one base. The library came from RT-PCR. The instrument was an Illumina HiSeq 2500. TCRdb handled the public reads itself, with Q25 trimming in fastp and clone calling in MiXCR, and kept productive beta chains. Rows with one shared CDR3 protein collapse into an entry with the most common genes and DNA. For this sample there are fewer than 600,000 distinct CDR3 sequences; approximately 6.9% appear just once. In total, the top ten clones hold roughly 14% of the sample.

The TCR originated in a man between 50 and 75 years old who received an inactivated influenza vaccine. Donor details come from another sample of the same person, matched by shared clones. The sample was PBMCs from blood, taken less than 30 months after vaccination. The sequence joins TRBV3-1 to TRBJ2-3; TRBD2 is a possible D gene, resting on 5 matching bases. The CDR3 protein sequence reads: CASSQVTRMLADTQYF. The sequenced DNA is TGTGCCAGCAGCCAAGTAACTAGGATGTTAGCAGATACGCAGTATTTT.